These T cell receptor beta chains were read from a single sample in a study of cytomegalovirus exposure and HLA in healthy donors. Here immunoSEQ multiplex PCR was the method, and the copy in TCRdb shows in-frame clones only, minus some. The sample shows some 97,000 clones, around 74% of them seen only once. Input material: PBMCs. All receptors come from a male donor in good health and CMV-seropositive. The CDR3 runs from the conserved cysteine through the conserved F or W. A D gene is named only where the DNA matches it firmly. Size tells how often a clone was seen (once, few, many) or the class of an expanded clone, and some rows leave it out.

size,length,J,D,V,CDR3,DNA
-,13,TRBJ1-5,-,TRBV19,CASSTGSSQPQHF,TGTGCCAGTAGTACGGGTTCCTCACAGCCCCAGCATTTT
-,14,TRBJ1-2,TRBD1,TRBV5-5,CASSWTGDRYGYTF,TGTGCCAGCAGCTGGACAGGGGACAGATATGGCTACACCTTC
-,13,TRBJ2-7,-,TRBV19,CATRDWNSYEQYF,TGTGCCACCCGGGACTGGAACTCCTACGAGCAGTACTTC
-,16,TRBJ2-3,TRBD1,TRBV9,CASSVALQGAGDTQYF,TGTGCCAGCAGCGTAGCTTTGCAGGGGGCTGGGGATACGCAGTATTTT
-,14,TRBJ2-1,-,TRBV2,CASTELNSYNEQFF,TGTGCCAGCACGGAGCTAAATTCCTACAATGAGCAGTTCTTC
-,14,TRBJ2-3,-,TRBV7-2,CASSLVLPPDTQYF,TGTGCCAGCAGCTTAGTCCTCCCTCCAGATACGCAGTATTTT
-,15,TRBJ1-5,TRBD1,TRBV18,CASSPAGQGNQPQHF,TGTGCCAGCTCACCGGCGGGACAGGGGAATCAGCCCCAGCATTTT
-,15,TRBJ2-5,-,TRBV5-6,CASSSRVGRTETQYF,TGTGCCAGCAGCTCTAGGGTGGGGCGGACAGAGACCCAGTACTTC
-,14,TRBJ1-4,TRBD1,TRBV30,CAWSLGGEDRGEFF,TGTGCCTGGAGCTTGGGGGGGGAGGACAGGGGCGAGTTTTTT
-,17,TRBJ2-6,-,TRBV4-3,CASSQMSPSSGANVLTF,TGCGCCAGCAGCCAGATGAGCCCCTCCTCTGGGGCCAACGTCCTGACTTTC
-,14,TRBJ1-2,TRBD1,TRBV6-1,CASRLTGGEYGYTF,TGTGCCAGCAGGTTGACAGGGGGCGAATATGGCTACACCTTC
-,15,TRBJ2-7,-,TRBV7-2,CASSLADTVPYEQYF,TGTGCCAGCAGCTTAGCGGATACAGTACCCTACGAGCAGTACTTC
-,15,TRBJ1-1,TRBD1,TRBV6-5,CASSYLQGADTEAFF,TGTGCCAGCAGTTATTTACAGGGGGCGGACACTGAAGCTTTCTTT
-,13,TRBJ2-2,TRBD2,TRBV29-1,CSGGGSDTGELFF,TGCAGCGGGGGGGGATCCGACACCGGGGAGCTGTTTTTT
-,12,TRBJ2-7,-,TRBV28,CASSLPSYEQYF,TGTGCCAGCAGTTTACCTTCCTACGAGCAGTACTTC
few,13,TRBJ2-7,TRBD1,TRBV5-6,CASSPDRQNEQYF,TGTGCCAGCAGCCCGGACAGGCAGAACGAGCAGTACTTC
-,14,TRBJ2-2,-,TRBV2,CASMTRGNTGELFF,TGTGCCAGTATGACTAGGGGGAACACCGGGGAGCTGTTTTTT
-,16,TRBJ1-5,TRBD1,TRBV18,CASSPGQGGSNQPQHF,TGTGCCAGCTCACCCGGACAGGGAGGTAGCAATCAGCCCCAGCATTTT
-,15,TRBJ2-1,-,TRBV5-1,CASSLEFTVSNEQFF,TGCGCCAGCAGCTTGGAGTTTACCGTTAGCAATGAGCAGTTCTTC
-,14,TRBJ2-3,TRBD2,TRBV30,CAWLAGGRTDTQYF,TGTGCCTGGTTAGCGGGGGGCCGGACAGATACGCAGTATTTT
-,14,TRBJ2-5,-,TRBV7-2,CASSLVGGQETQYF,TGTGCCAGCAGCTTGGTCGGGGGCCAAGAGACCCAGTACTTC